The TCR beta chain described here comes from a study of blood T cell repertoires in COVID-19. Study information: T cells, B-cell-depleted T cells, or PBMCs supplied cDNA or gDNA.

V was cut by 2 bases and J by 3 bases, with 17 bases left in between. From germline, CDR1 is SGDLS and CDR2 YYNGEE. The CDR3 loop spans 16 amino acids. Authors' analysis steps: Nucleated cell number was recorded as an estimate derived from reference gene primer amplification. The data were produced by immunoSEQ multiplex PCR, yet TCRdb's version contains in-frame clones alone and is incomplete. That table is the source of V, J and clone size, and D and trimming were worked out from the DNA. The sample lists some 370,000 clones, roughly 90% occurring once. The rearrangement links TRBV9 to TRBJ1-1, with a tentative D call TRBD1 (6 bases). The specimen was peripheral blood. This sequence originates from a man aged 18-30 years with active or convalescent COVID-19. The DNA for the CDR3 is TGTGCCAGCAGCGTTGCAGGGGATACTCGATACACTGAAGCTTTCTTT. This encodes CASSVAGDTRYTEAFF.